This TCR beta chain was captured in a study of OX40 agonist ivuxolimab in advanced cancers. In the study overall: Among those enrolled, mean age was about 58 years (range roughly 20 to 80) and 82.7% were male.

Looked up from germline, CDR1 is MRHNA and CDR2 is SNTAGT. CDR3 length equals 16 residues. The V gene end was trimmed by 0 bases and the J gene end by 5 bases; junction bases not matched to a gene: 4. As regards this clone: No antigen is known for it.

The study's findings and limits: The 0.1-3.0 mg/kg partial responders had among the lowest clonal expansion.

Measured with immunoSEQ multiplex PCR; TCRdb has only the in-frame clones, and not every one. The top ten clones hold 24% of a sample with about 22,000 clones, approximately 78% of them seen once. The J gene is TRBJ2-1, the V gene TRBV6-4; 10 positions agree with TRBD2. The receptor's source is an adult with an advanced solid tumor such as melanoma, head and neck, liver or kidney cancer. Specimen: CD4+ or CD8+ T cells sorted from blood, collected in a trial of the OX40 agonist ivuxolimab. The CDR3 nucleotides are TGTGCCAGCAGTGACTCGGCTAGCGGGGGACACAATGAGCAGTTCTTC. It specifies CASSDSASGGHNEQFF.